One and the same sample provided the 15 T cell receptor beta chains below, sequenced in a study of beta chain features in type 1 diabetes. Study-level findings and limits: There was a moderate but significant shortening of TCRB CDR3s in all four CD4+ subsets of Type 1 diabetes patients.

Every isolated RNA sample was fully reverse transcribed, so sequencing captured expressed TCRB transcripts. Profiled with immunoSEQ multiplex PCR; TCRdb holds only in-frame clones, not every one. The sample lists under 350,000 clones, approximately 24% occurring once. No antigens are known for them. Sequencing input: naive CD4+ T cells from blood. These TCRs come from a woman aged 25 to 45 with type 1 diabetes.

This sequence joins TRBV6-5 and TRBJ2-1, with unresolved D. The CDR3 consists of 11 residues. Trimming left V 6 bases short and J 9 bases short, with 9 bases between. Germline assignment: CDR1 MNHEY and CDR2 SVGAGI. CDR3 DNA: TGTGCCAGCAGCCAATCGGGTGAGCAGTTCTTC. This sequence encodes CASSQSGEQFF.

This clone was detected only a few times. The chain employs TRBV5-1 and TRBJ2-3; 7 nucleotides line up with TRBD1. The J segment lost 11 bases and the V segment lost 4 bases, leaving 10 bases of the junction unmatched. Germline-derived CDR1 and CDR2 are SGHRS and YFSETQ. The CDR3 runs to 13 residues. The CDR3: CASSLDRVGEQYF. The DNA of the CDR3 is TGCGCCAGCAGCCTCGACAGGGTGGGGGAGCAGTATTTT.

This clone occurred a few times. The chain employs TRBV18 and TRBJ2-7; D gene uncertain. Germline CDR1 KGHSH, CDR2 LQKENI. V gave up 5 bases and J gave up 3 bases, with 5 bases separating them. This CDR3 spans 11 amino acids. CDR3 in DNA: TGTGCCAGCTCATACAACTACGAGCAGTACTTC. Translation gives CASSYNYEQYF.

This clone has a handful of counts. The V gene is TRBV30, the J gene TRBJ2-3, with D possibly matching TRBD1 (5 bases). Looked up from germline, CDR1 is GTSNPN and CDR2 is SVGIG (reference sequence). The ends were cut back, 2 bases at V and 6 bases at J, with 12 bases in the middle. The CDR3 runs to 13 residues. CDR3 protein: CAWSPQQEDTQYF. As DNA, the CDR3 is TGTGCCTGGAGTCCGCAACAGGAGGATACGCAGTATTTT.

The rearrangement uses TRBV6-5 and TRBJ2-7; the D gene is possibly TRBD1 (5 bases). In germline, CDR1 is MNHEY, CDR2 SVGAGI. The CDR3 is 15 residues long. V was clipped by 0 bases and J by 2 bases, with 11 bases between them. CDR3 in DNA: TGTGCCAGCAGTTACTCGTCGACAGTAGCCTACGAGCAGTACTTC. Encoded protein: CASSYSSTVAYEQYF.

On this clone itself: The junction departs from the called germline gene at one end, perhaps through a read error. V and J are TRBV5-1 and TRBJ2-1; no clear D gene. This CDR3 is 11 amino acids long. Per the germline V gene, CDR1 is SGHRS and CDR2 is YFSETQ. CDR3 sequence: CASSLVGERFF. The CDR3 region has the DNA TGCGCCAGCAGCTTGGTAGGCGAGCGGTTCTTC.

The V gene is TRBV25-1, the J gene TRBJ2-1; 13 bases fit TRBD2. This CDR3 contains 17 residues. V shed 3 bases and J 2 bases; nucleotides not matched to a gene: 4. Germline CDR1 and CDR2: MGHDK and SYGVNS. The CDR3 DNA sequence: TGTGCCAGCAGTGAGGGGACTAGCGGGGTAGCCTACAATGAGCAGTTCTTC. It specifies CASSEGTSGVAYNEQFF.

This chain links TRBV29-1 with TRBJ2-1, with 7 bases identical to TRBD2. In germline, CDR1 is SQVTM, CDR2 ANQGSEA. This CDR3 contains 13 residues. Unmatched junction bases numbered 7, after V lost 4 bases and J lost 7 bases. This chain's CDR3 is CSVVLANRNEQFF. CDR3 nucleotides: TGCAGCGTTGTACTAGCGAATCGAAATGAGCAGTTCTTC.

The V call is TRBV9, the J call TRBJ1-2, with 7 nucleotides matching TRBD1. Germline trimming cut 4 bases from V and 2 bases from J; bases unmatched to any gene: 2. The CDR3 extends over 13 amino acids. Germline V gene sequence: CDR1 SGDLS, CDR2 YYNGEE. The CDR3 is CASSIQGNYGYTF. CDR3 nucleotide sequence: TGTGCCAGCAGCATACAGGGGAACTATGGCTACACCTTC.

The CDR3 DNA reads as TGTGCCAGTAGCCCAACCGGGACAGGGGGAGGCGAGCAGTACTTC. Translating it yields CASSPTGTGGGEQYF. V gene TRBV19 combines with J gene TRBJ2-7; 11 nucleotides agree with TRBD1. Germline values: CDR1 LNHDA, CDR2 SQIVND (reference sequence). V shed 6 bases, J shed 6 bases, and the junction held 10 bases outside the gene matches. The CDR3 runs 15 residues.

The V gene is TRBV28, the J gene TRBJ2-7, with 8 bases identical to TRBD1. The CDR3 extends over 14 amino acids. Trimming took 6 bases from V and 7 from J; bases not matched to a gene: 11. Germline loops: CDR1 MDHEN, CDR2 SYDVKM. The CDR3: CASSGQGTLREQYF. The CDR3 DNA is TGTGCCAGCAGCGGACAGGGTACCCTTAGGGAGCAGTACTTC. Looking up the rest from reference TRBV28 and TRBJ2-7 gives the full variable domain: DVKVTQSSRYLVKRTGEKVFLECVQDMDHENMFWYRQDPGLGLRLIYFSYDVKMKEKGDIPEGYSVSREKKERFSLILESASTNQTSMYLCASSGQGTLREQYFGPGTRLTVT.

V and J are TRBV4-1 and TRBJ2-5; the match to TRBD1 covers 8 bases. The CDR3 totals 15 residues. Germline CDR1 is MGHRA and CDR2 is YSYEKL. V was clipped by 5 bases and J by 1 base; unmatched bases: 6. This chain's CDR3 is CASSVRDRSQETQYF. CDR3 bases: TGCGCCAGCAGCGTCCGGGACAGGAGCCAAGAGACCCAGTACTTC.

This clone showed up just a few times. The V and J genes are TRBV10-3 and TRBJ2-7, with 7 bases matching TRBD1. The V gene's germline CDR1 is ENHRY and CDR2 SYGVKD. Trimming cost V 7 bases and J 1 base; bases outside gene matches: 4. The CDR3 has 13 amino acids. CDR3 coding DNA: TGTGCCATCAAAGGGACAGTGTCCTACGAGCAGTACTTC. It specifies CAIKGTVSYEQYF.

V gene TRBV19 combines with J gene TRBJ2-1; 11 positions match TRBD2. Germline CDR1 LNHDA, CDR2 SQIVND (reference sequence). With V trimmed by 1 base and J by 11 bases, 13 bases remained unmatched. This CDR3 is built from 17 residues. In nucleotides, the CDR3 is TGTGCCAGTAGTATAGCCCTTTCTAGCGGGAGGTTACTTCAGCAGTTCTTC. This codes for CASSIALSSGRLLQQFF.

This clone was detected only once. The rearrangement links TRBV10-3 to TRBJ2-7; D possibly corresponds to TRBD2 (6 bases). In germline, CDR1 is ENHRY, CDR2 SYGVKD. The germline V and J ends were trimmed by 4 bases and 0 bases, with 16 bases remaining between them. The CDR3 runs 16 residues. The CDR3 loop is CAISGAPGTSSYEQYF. CDR3 DNA sequence: TGTGCCATCAGTGGAGCCCCGGGGACTTCCTCCTACGAGCAGTACTTC.